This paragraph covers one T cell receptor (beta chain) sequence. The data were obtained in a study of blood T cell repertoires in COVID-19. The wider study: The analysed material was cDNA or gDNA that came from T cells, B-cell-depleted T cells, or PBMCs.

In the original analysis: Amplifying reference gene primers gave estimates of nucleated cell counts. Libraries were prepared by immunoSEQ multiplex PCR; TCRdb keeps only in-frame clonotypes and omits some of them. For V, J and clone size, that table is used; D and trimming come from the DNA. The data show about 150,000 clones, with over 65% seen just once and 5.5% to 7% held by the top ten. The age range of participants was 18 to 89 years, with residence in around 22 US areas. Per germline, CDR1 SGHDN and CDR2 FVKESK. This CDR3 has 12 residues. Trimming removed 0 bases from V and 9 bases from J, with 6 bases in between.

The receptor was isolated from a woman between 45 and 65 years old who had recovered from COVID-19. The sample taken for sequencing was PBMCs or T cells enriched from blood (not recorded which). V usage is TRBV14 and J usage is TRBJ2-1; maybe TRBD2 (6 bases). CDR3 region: CASSQEGGEQFF. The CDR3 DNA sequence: TGTGCCAGCAGCCAAGAGGGGGGTGAGCAGTTCTTC.